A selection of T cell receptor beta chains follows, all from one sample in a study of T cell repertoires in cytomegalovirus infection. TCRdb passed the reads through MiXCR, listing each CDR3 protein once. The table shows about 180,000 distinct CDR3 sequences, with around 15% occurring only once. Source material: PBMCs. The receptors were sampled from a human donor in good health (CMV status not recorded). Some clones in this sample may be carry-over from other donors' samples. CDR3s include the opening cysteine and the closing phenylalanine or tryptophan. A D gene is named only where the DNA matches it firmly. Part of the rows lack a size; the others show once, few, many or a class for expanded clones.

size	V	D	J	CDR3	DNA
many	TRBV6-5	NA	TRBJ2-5	CASSYQTSIETQYF	TGTGCCAGCAGTTACCAAACTAGCATCGAGACCCAGTACTTC
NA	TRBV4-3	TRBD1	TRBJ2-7	CASSQTRLTGEEQYF	TGCGCCAGCAGCCAGACACGGTTGACAGGGGAGGAGCAGTACTTC
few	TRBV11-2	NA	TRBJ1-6	CASSLVPNSPLHF	TGTGCCAGCAGCTTGGTACCTAATTCACCCCTCCACTTT
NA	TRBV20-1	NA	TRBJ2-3	CSATFGGREGSTDTQYF	TGCAGTGCTACCTTTGGGGGGCGCGAGGGGTCAACAGATACGCAGTATTTT
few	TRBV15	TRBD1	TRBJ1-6	CATSTRGGQGNSPLHF	TGTGCCACCAGCACTAGAGGGGGACAGGGGAATTCACCCCTCCACTTT
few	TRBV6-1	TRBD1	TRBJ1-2	CASSKGQGRRYTF	TGTGCCAGCAGTAAGGGACAGGGTAGGCGCTACACCTTC
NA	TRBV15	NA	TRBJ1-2	CATSNRDGYTF	TGTGCCACCAGCAACAGGGACGGCTACACCTTC
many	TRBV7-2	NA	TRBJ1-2	CASSLRNGYTF	TGTGCCAGCAGCTTAAGAAATGGCTACACCTTC
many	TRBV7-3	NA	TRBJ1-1	CASSSTGGFTEAFF	TGTGCCAGCAGCTCGACGGGAGGGTTCACTGAAGCTTTCTTT
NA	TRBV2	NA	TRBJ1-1	CASTEGNRWAEAFF	TGTGCCAGCACCGAAGGAAACAGGTGGGCTGAAGCTTTCTTT
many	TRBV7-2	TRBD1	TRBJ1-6	CASSYLRTGRGSPLHF	TGTGCCAGCAGCTACCTGAGGACAGGGAGGGGTTCACCCCTCCACTTT
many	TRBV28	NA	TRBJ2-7	CASSPPASGNEQYF	TGTGCCAGCAGCCCTCCTGCCAGCGGCAACGAGCAGTACTTC
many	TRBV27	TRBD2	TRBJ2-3	CASSLIRLAGGTTDTQYF	TGTGCCAGCAGTTTAATCCGGTTAGCGGGGGGAACCACAGATACGCAGTATTTT
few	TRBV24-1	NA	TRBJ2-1	CATSDSGLEGRYNEQFF	TGTGCCACCAGTGATTCGGGGTTGGAGGGCCGCTACAATGAGCAGTTCTTC
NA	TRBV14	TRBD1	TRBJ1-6	CASSLDRVSPLHF	TGTGCCAGCAGCCTGGACAGGGTTTCACCCCTCCACTTT
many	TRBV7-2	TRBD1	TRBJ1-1	CASSSTARGTEAFF	TGTGCCAGCAGCTCGACTGCCAGGGGGACTGAAGCTTTCTTT
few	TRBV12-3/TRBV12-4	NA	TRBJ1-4	CASSLLGFAEKLFF	TGTGCCAGCAGTTTGTTAGGGTTTGCAGAAAAACTGTTTTTT
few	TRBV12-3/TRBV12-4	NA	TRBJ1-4	CASSQPTGDLGEKLFF	TGTGCCAGCAGCCAACCTACGGGGGATCTAGGTGAAAAACTGTTTTTT
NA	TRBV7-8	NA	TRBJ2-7	CATQNRRDSYEQYF	TGTGCAACCCAAAATCGGCGCGATTCCTACGAGCAGTACTTC
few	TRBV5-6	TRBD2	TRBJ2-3	CASSPGLAVKYF	TGTGCCAGCAGCCCGGGACTAGCCGTAAAGTATTTT
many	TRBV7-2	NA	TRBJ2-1	CASSLAGGHNEQFF	TGTGCCAGCAGCTTAGCGGGGGGTCACAATGAGCAGTTCTTC
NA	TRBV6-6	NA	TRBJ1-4	CATSPGGVEKLFF	TGTGCCACATCCCCAGGAGGTGTTGAAAAACTGTTTTTT
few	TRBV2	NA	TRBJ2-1	CASSESGSFRDEQFF	TGTGCCAGCAGTGAGAGTGGCTCGTTCAGAGATGAGCAGTTCTTC
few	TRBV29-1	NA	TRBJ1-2	CSVWGASAQAQNGYTF	TGCAGCGTTTGGGGGGCTTCCGCACAAGCCCAGAATGGCTACACCTTC
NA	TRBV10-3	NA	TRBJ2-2	CAIRLGANTGELFF	TGTGCCATCAGGTTGGGGGCGAACACCGGGGAGCTGTTTTTT
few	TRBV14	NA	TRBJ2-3	CASSQALGSTDTQYF	TGTGCCAGCAGCCAAGCGCTCGGGAGCACAGATACGCAGTATTTT
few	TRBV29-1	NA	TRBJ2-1	CSVDGTYNEQFF	TGCAGCGTCGACGGTACCTACAATGAGCAGTTCTTC
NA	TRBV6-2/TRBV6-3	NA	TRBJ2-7	CASSYRVNSYEQYF	TGTGCCAGCAGTTACAGGGTGAACTCCTACGAGCAGTACTTC
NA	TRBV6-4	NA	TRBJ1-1	CASSDSHATEAFF	TGTGCCAGCAGTGACTCGCATGCCACTGAAGCTTTCTTT
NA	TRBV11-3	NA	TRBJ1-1	CASSFEGTDEAFF	TGTGCCAGCAGCTTCGAGGGGACGGACGAAGCTTTCTTT
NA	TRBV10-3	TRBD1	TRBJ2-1	CAIKTGQGGVSEQFF	TGTGCCATCAAAACGGGACAGGGGGGAGTAAGTGAGCAGTTCTTC